This T cell receptor (beta chain) was recovered during a study of CD8 T cells in ankylosing spondylitis. TCRdb independently ran MiXCR on the 5' RACE reads; one entry per CDR3 protein. The sample contains 200,000 or so distinct CDR3 sequences, 10% to 15% of which appear only once. The CDR3 is 14 residues long. Germline CDR1 and CDR2: SSHAT and FNYEAQ (reference sequence). There are many counts of this clonotype. One end of the junction varies from germline; a read error may be responsible. Material: blood, either unsorted or a sorted T cell fraction (not recorded which). The source is a female donor with ankylosing spondylitis or in good health (not recorded which). J is TRBJ2-7 and V is TRBV7-7, with 8 bases lining up with TRBD1. The CDR3 sequence is CASSNGQGVGEQYF. For the CDR3, the DNA is TGTGCTAGCAGCAATGGACAGGGTGTCGGCGAGCAGTACTTC.